Listed below are T cell receptor beta chains from one sample, sequenced in a study of OX40 agonist ivuxolimab in advanced cancers. TCRdb's copy holds only in-frame clones and misses some; the assay was immunoSEQ multiplex PCR. The table has around 11,000 clones, about 85% seen once. The material sequenced was CD4+ or CD8+ T cells sorted from blood, taken in a trial of the OX40 agonist ivuxolimab. These receptors were collected from an adult with an advanced solid tumor such as melanoma, head and neck, liver or kidney cancer. The conserved cysteine and the conserved F or W are not part of the CDR3 here. The order of the fields is J gene, D gene, V gene, CDR3 protein. D genes are given only for firm matches.

>TRBJ2-4|TRBD2|TRBV19
ASSHRLGLAGHKSKNIQY
>TRBJ2-3|TRBD1|TRBV18
ASSQSQGAADTQY
>TRBJ1-1|.|TRBV5-1
ASSLVPGGDGTEAF
>TRBJ2-3|.|TRBV30
AWDTGGTSTDTQY
>TRBJ2-7|TRBD2|TRBV5-1
ASSLEVTSGYEQY
>TRBJ2-5|.|TRBV10-1
ASSEAGRRETQY
>TRBJ1-2|.|TRBV5-1
ASSLEWGSNYGYT
>TRBJ1-2|TRBD1|TRBV2
ASKGPQGAHYGYT
>TRBJ2-3|.|TRBV7-2
ASSLDWFPS
>TRBJ2-1|.|TRBV7-3
ASSLLHLDEQF
>TRBJ1-4|TRBD1|TRBV10-2
ASRDIKPGQSNEKLF
>TRBJ1-1|.|TRBV9
ASSRRQTADGAF
>TRBJ2-3|TRBD2|TRBV6-4
ASSFLAGGTDTQY
>TRBJ2-7|.|TRBV9
ASSTPVGGGNEQY
>TRBJ2-1|.|TRBV19
ASSTGLNGRYNEQF
>TRBJ2-7|.|TRBV9
ASSPYSGTTYEQY
>TRBJ2-1|TRBD2|TRBV4-2
ASSQDWLADNEQF
>TRBJ2-7|.|TRBV5-8
AGYEQY
>TRBJ1-1|.|TRBV27
ASSYSMNTEAF
>TRBJ2-1|.|TRBV25-1
ASSAVGLGNEQF
>TRBJ1-2|.|TRBV18
ASSPSDSRYGYT
>TRBJ1-2|TRBD1|TRBV5-1
ASSLAWDRGPDGYT
>TRBJ1-2|.|TRBV30
AWSGVWNGYT
>TRBJ2-1|.|TRBV30
AWRVGVDNEQF
>TRBJ2-3|TRBD2|TRBV6-1
ASSEAGGGGASDTQY
>TRBJ2-7|.|TRBV5-1
ASSLAYEQY
>TRBJ1-2|.|TRBV6-1
ASSEAGGGGDGYT
>.|TRBD1|TRBV7-9
ASSLGDRVYEQY
>TRBJ2-7|.|TRBV11-2
ASLNSPYEQY
>TRBJ2-1|TRBD2|TRBV6-5
ASREGTSGRGEQF
>TRBJ2-7|.|TRBV7-9
ASAVGVNEQY
>TRBJ2-7|.|TRBV29-1
SVGGPGQQAPYEQY
>TRBJ1-3|.|TRBV18
ARDGPGASGNTIY
>TRBJ2-2|.|TRBV19
ASSIGGLDTGELF
>TRBJ1-5|TRBD1|TRBV9
ASRRQGDQPQH
>TRBJ2-5|TRBD2|TRBV11-1
ASAISGRVETQY
>TRBJ2-1|TRBD2|TRBV11-3
ASSPGLAHNEQF
>TRBJ2-5|.|TRBV5-6
ASSLPGSQETQY
>TRBJ1-1|.|TRBV15
ATSRGPPNTEAF
>TRBJ2-5|.|TRBV6-5
ASSYEVQETQY
>TRBJ1-1|TRBD1|TRBV5-5
ASSLAGTGTEAF
>TRBJ1-3|.|TRBV15
ATSREFVSSGNTIY
>TRBJ2-2|.|TRBV7-8
ASSLVESGSGELF
>TRBJ2-5|.|TRBV27
ASSSTGDQETQY